This T cell receptor beta chain was captured by sequencing in a study of T cell repertoires in cytomegalovirus infection. TCRdb reprocessed the reads with MiXCR, giving one entry per CDR3 protein. The sample lists over 150,000 distinct CDR3 sequences, approximately 14% occurring once. Study conclusions and caveats: HLA-C-restricted CMV-specific TCR beta clonotypes prevailed in the ex vivo response.

This clonotype was found a few times. The antigen is unknown. The CDR3 covers 14 residues. Germline trimming cut 9 bases from V and 5 bases from J; bases unmatched to any gene: 3. Per germline, CDR1 ENHRY and CDR2 SYGVKD. The sequenced sample consisted of PBMCs. This chain connects TRBV10-3 to TRBJ2-1, with 14 bases aligning to TRBD2. This TCR derives from a human donor in good health (CMV status not recorded). Some clones in this sample may be carry-over from other donors' samples. The CDR3 loop reads CAIGTSGSDNEQFF. CDR3 sequence (DNA): TGTGCCATTGGGACTAGCGGGAGCGACAATGAGCAGTTCTTC.